These 13 T cell receptor beta chains share one sample of origin, sequenced in a study of CD8 T cells in ankylosing spondylitis. TCRdb fed the 5' RACE reads into MiXCR, producing one record per CDR3 protein. The repertoire holds 150,000 to 200,000 distinct CDR3 sequences, around 10% seen once, with 29% in the top ten. Sequenced: blood, either unsorted or a sorted T cell fraction (not recorded which). The receptor set was obtained from a male donor with ankylosing spondylitis or in good health (not recorded which).

This clonotype was seen repeatedly, ten times or more. V usage is TRBV14 and J usage is TRBJ2-1, with TRBD1 identical over 9 bases. Germline V gives CDR1 SGHDN, CDR2 FVKESK. The CDR3 runs to 16 residues. J lost 7 bases, V lost 4 bases, and 11 bases had no gene match. As DNA, the CDR3 is TGTGCCAGCAGCCGACGGGGACAGGGAACATTAAATGAGCAGTTCTTC. Its protein is CASSRRGQGTLNEQFF.

The sample holds many counts of this clonotype. The chain combines TRBV10-1 with TRBJ2-1; TRBD2 is a possible D gene (7 bases). Germline-derived CDR1 and CDR2 are WNHNN and SYGVQD (reference sequence). This CDR3 comprises 16 residues. The ends were cut back, 0 bases at V and 3 bases at J, with 12 bases in the middle. Here the CDR3 reads CASSESKGGNYNEQFF. In nucleotides, the CDR3 is TGCGCCAGCAGTGAGTCGAAGGGGGGGAACTACAATGAGCAGTTCTTC.

The chain is built from TRBV11-2 and TRBJ1-3, with 8 nucleotides matching TRBD1. V was clipped by 0 bases and J by 4 bases; unmatched bases: 8. Germline V CDR1 and CDR2: SGHAT, FQNNGV. The CDR3 is made up of 17 amino acids. CDR3 sequence: CASSLDFAGGSGNTIYF. Here the CDR3 DNA reads TGTGCCAGCAGCTTAGATTTCGCAGGGGGCTCCGGAAACACCATATATTTT. The full variable domain, in which reference TRBV11-2 and TRBJ1-3 provide the parts outside the CDR3, is EAGVAQSPRYKIIEKRQSVAFWCNPISGHATLYWYQQILGQGPKLLIQFQNNGVVDDSQLPKDRFSAERLKGVDSTLKIQPAKLEDSAVYLCASSLDFAGGSGNTIYFGEGSWLTVV.

This clonotype was picked up a small number of times. The gene calls are TRBV24-1 and TRBJ2-7; weak D call: TRBD2 (5 bases). The CDR3 runs 14 residues. Trimming removed 8 bases from V and 0 bases from J, with 13 bases in between. Germline CDR1 and CDR2: KGHDR and SFDVKD. The CDR3 DNA reads TGTGCCACCACGGGGATTAAGAGCTCCTACGAGCAGTACTTC. It is translated as CATTGIKSSYEQYF.

This clonotype was picked up a small number of times. The chain joins TRBV6-1 to TRBJ2-3; 11 nucleotides match TRBD2. This CDR3 contains 18 residues. The junction had 12 bases not matched to a gene; V was cut back by 5 bases and J by 2 bases. The germline gives CDR1 MNHNS, CDR2 SASEGT. The CDR3 is CASSLTMGLAEDTDTQYF. CDR3 in DNA: TGTGCCAGCAGTCTTACTATGGGACTAGCGGAGGACACAGATACGCAGTATTTT.

This clonotype was detected many times. The V call is TRBV12-3 or TRBV12-4, the J call TRBJ1-2; D might be TRBD1 (5 bases). CDR3 size: 15 residues. Trimming left V 3 bases short and J 1 base short, with 12 bases between. The CDR3 DNA reads as TGTGCCAGCAGTTTCGGGGACGGAAATAACTATGGCTACACCTTC. Residues: CASSFGDGNNYGYTF.

This clonotype was counted only a few times. The chain joins TRBV20-1 to TRBJ2-3; 8 bases line up with TRBD2. Germline V gene data show CDR1 as DFQATT and CDR2 as SNEGSKA (reference sequence). The CDR3 spans 15 residues. The V and J ends lost 6 bases and 1 base, in that order; junction bases with no gene match: 9. The CDR3 is CSAIIAGLGTDTQYF. The CDR3 bases are TGCAGTGCCATAATAGCGGGGTTAGGCACAGATACGCAGTATTTT.

V is TRBV29-1 and J is TRBJ1-2; no clear D. The CDR3 consists of 13 residues. V lost 6 bases to trimming and J lost 1 base, with 12 bases between them. Looked up from germline, CDR1 is SQVTM and CDR2 is ANQGSEA. CDR3 in DNA: TGCAGCGTGGACGGGAGAAGTAACTATGGCTACACCTTC. As protein: CSVDGRSNYGYTF.

This clonotype was seen at least ten times. The rearrangement links TRBV5-1 to TRBJ1-1; 7 bases match TRBD1. V shed 4 bases and J 3 bases; nucleotides not matched to a gene: 9. This CDR3 is built from 15 residues. Looked up from germline, CDR1 is SGHRS and CDR2 is YFSETQ. DNA for the CDR3: TGCGCCAGCAGCGCGAAACAGGGGCTGGACACTGAAGCTTTCTTT. Protein product: CASSAKQGLDTEAFF.

This clonotype was counted at least ten times. The rearrangement links TRBV20-1 to TRBJ2-4, with D unclear. The CDR3 totals 14 residues. The ends were cut back, 5 bases at V and 4 bases at J, with 15 bases in the middle. CDR1 is DFQATT and CDR2 is SNEGSKA in the germline V gene (reference sequence). In DNA form, the CDR3 reads TGCAGTGCTCCCCCGACTCATCGAAAAAACATTCAGTACTTC. Translation gives CSAPPTHRKNIQYF.

This clonotype was seen ten or more times. The chain combines TRBV6-1 with TRBJ2-3; 8 bases map to TRBD2. The germline V gene encodes CDR1 MNHNS and CDR2 SASEGT. This CDR3 comprises 18 residues. V shed 7 bases and J 0 bases; nucleotides not matched to a gene: 15. CDR3 DNA: TGTGCCAGCACCAGTGGGTCGGGAGGGCCTTGGAGCACAGATACGCAGTATTTT. Its protein product is CASTSGSGGPWSTDTQYF.

This clonotype was counted many times. The gene calls are TRBV9 and TRBJ2-3; 13 bases fit TRBD2. The CDR3 totals 17 residues. Germline V CDR1 and CDR2: SGDLS, YYNGEE. J lost 5 bases, V lost 4 bases, and 10 bases had no gene match. The CDR3 DNA is TGTGCCAGCAGCCCCGGACTAGCGGGGGCCGCAAGAGATACGCAGTATTTT. Protein: CASSPGLAGAARDTQYF.

A few counts support this clonotype. V and J are TRBV7-2 and TRBJ2-5, with D tentatively TRBD2 (6 bases). CDR3 length: 17 residues. Trimming took off 1 base at V and 0 bases at J, with 15 bases between the two ends. The germline gives CDR1 SGHTA, CDR2 FQGNSA. The CDR3 region is CASSLVGGISYQETQYF. The DNA of the CDR3 is TGTGCCAGCAGCTTAGTAGGAGGGATCTCGTACCAAGAGACCCAGTACTTC.